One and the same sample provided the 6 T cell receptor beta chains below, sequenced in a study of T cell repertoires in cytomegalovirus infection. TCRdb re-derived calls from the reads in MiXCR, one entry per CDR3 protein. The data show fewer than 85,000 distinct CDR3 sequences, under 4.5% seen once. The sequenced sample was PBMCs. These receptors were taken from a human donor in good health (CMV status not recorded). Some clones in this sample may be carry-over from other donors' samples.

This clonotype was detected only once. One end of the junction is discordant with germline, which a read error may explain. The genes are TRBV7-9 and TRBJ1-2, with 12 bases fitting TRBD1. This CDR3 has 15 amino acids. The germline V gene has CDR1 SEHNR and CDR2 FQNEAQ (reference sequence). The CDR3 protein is CASSPGQGAYYGYAF. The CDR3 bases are TGTGCCAGCAGCCCGGGACAGGGGGCTTATTATGGCTACGCCTTC.

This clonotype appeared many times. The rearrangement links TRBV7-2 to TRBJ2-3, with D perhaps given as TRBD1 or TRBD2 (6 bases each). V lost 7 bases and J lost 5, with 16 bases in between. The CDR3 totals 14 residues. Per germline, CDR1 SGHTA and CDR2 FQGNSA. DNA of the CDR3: TGTGCCAGCACCCCCGGGGGCTTCGTAGATACGCAGTATTTT. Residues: CASTPGGFVDTQYF. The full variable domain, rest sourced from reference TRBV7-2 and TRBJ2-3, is GAGVSQSPSNKVTEKGKDVELRCDPISGHTALYWYRQSLGQGLEFLIYFQGNSAPDKSGLPSDRFSAERTGGSVSTLTIQRTQQEDSAVYLCASTPGGFVDTQYFGPGTRLTVL.

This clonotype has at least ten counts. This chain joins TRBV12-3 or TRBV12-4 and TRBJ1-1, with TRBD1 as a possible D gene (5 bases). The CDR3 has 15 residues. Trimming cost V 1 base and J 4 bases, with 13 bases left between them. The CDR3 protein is CASSLVRPGTTEAFF. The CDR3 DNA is TGTGCCAGCAGTTTAGTTCGCCCAGGGACCACTGAAGCTTTCTTT.

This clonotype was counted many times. CDR3 residues: CASSLKSENQKWEQYF. For the CDR3, the DNA is TGTGCCAGCAGCTTAAAGTCGGAGAATCAGAAGTGGGAGCAGTACTTC. The chain recombines TRBV7-6 with TRBJ2-7; D not resolved. Germline V lookup: CDR1 SGHVS, CDR2 FNYEAQ. This CDR3 has 16 residues. Trimming left V 2 bases short and J 7 bases short, with 21 bases between.

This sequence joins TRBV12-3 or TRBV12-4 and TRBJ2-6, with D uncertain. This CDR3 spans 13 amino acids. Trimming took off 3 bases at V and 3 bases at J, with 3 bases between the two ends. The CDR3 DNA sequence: TGTGCCAGCAGTTTCTTTGGGGCCAACGTCCTGACTTTC. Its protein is CASSFFGANVLTF.

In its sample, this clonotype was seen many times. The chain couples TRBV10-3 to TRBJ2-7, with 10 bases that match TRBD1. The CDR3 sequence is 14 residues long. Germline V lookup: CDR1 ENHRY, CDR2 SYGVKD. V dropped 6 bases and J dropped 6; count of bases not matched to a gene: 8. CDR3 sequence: CAIRARDRGFEQYF. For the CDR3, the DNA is TGTGCCATCAGGGCCCGGGACAGGGGTTTCGAGCAGTACTTC.